Sequencing of this T cell receptor beta chain was carried out in a study of cytomegalovirus exposure and HLA in healthy donors. Broader study findings: Accurate predictions that matched the HLA-A and HLA-B alleles of most subjects were reportedly made from TCR beta sequences.

Primers included in the PCR were 60 Vbeta and 13 Jbeta primers. TCRdb's table, derived via immunoSEQ multiplex PCR, lists solely in-frame clones and lacks some. The sample shows about 160,000 clones, 60% to 85% of them seen only once. Turning to this clone: Its antigen is currently unknown.

Though nominally healthy at sampling, donors likely had unrecorded immune exposures. Germline V lookup: CDR1 SGHNT, CDR2 YYREEE (reference sequence). The V and J ends lost 0 bases and 4 bases respectively, with 18 bases between them. The CDR3 consists of 17 residues. Sequences were obtained from PBMCs. This receptor was obtained from a man between 50 and 59 years old in good health and CMV-seropositive. The chain couples TRBV5-4 to TRBJ2-3; TRBD2 is a possible D gene (7 bases). The CDR3 is CASSLGGGGGPADTQYF. For the CDR3, the DNA is TGTGCCAGCAGCTTGGGGGGAGGGGGAGGGCCAGCAGATACGCAGTATTTT. The full variable domain, completed using reference TRBV5-4 and TRBJ2-3, is ETGVTQSPTHLIKTRGQQVTLRCSSQSGHNTVSWYQQALGQGPQFIFQYYREEENGRGNFPPRFSGLQFPNYSSELNVNALELDDSALYLCASSLGGGGGPADTQYFGPGTRLTVL.